The 32 T cell receptor beta chains below all came from one sample that was sequenced in a study of OX40 agonist ivuxolimab in advanced cancers. Sequencing used immunoSEQ multiplex PCR; TCRdb keeps in-frame clones, though not all of them. The repertoire includes over 25,000 clones, 80% to 85% of them detected once, and about 32% sits in the top ten. This sample comprised CD4+ or CD8+ T cells sorted from blood, obtained in a trial of the OX40 agonist ivuxolimab. These receptor sequences come from an adult with an advanced solid tumor such as melanoma, head and neck, liver or kidney cancer.

The rearrangement joins TRBV30 to TRBJ2-7, with 9 bases fitting TRBD1. The germline V gene has CDR1 GTSNPN and CDR2 SVGIG (reference sequence). V lost 3 bases and J lost 1; bases outside the gene matches: 4. CDR3 length: 14 residues. The CDR3, as DNA: TGTGCCTGGAGCACAGGGGGCGCGTCCTACGAGCAGTACTTC. Translating gives CAWSTGGASYEQYF.

This clone has only one observation. The chain joins TRBV5-6 to TRBJ2-7; 10 positions match TRBD1. The CDR3 extends over 13 amino acids. Germline V CDR1 and CDR2: SGHDT, YYEEEE. The trim removed 0 bases at V and 6 bases at J, leaving 0 bases unmatched. This CDR3 is CASSLGTGGEQYF. The CDR3 region has the DNA TGTGCCAGCAGCTTGGGGACAGGGGGCGAGCAGTACTTC.

As concerns this clone: The sample contains more than one DNA sequence encoding this CDR3. This sequence joins TRBV6-1 and TRBJ1-2; D not certain. CDR3 length: 12 amino acids. Germline assignment: CDR1 MNHNS and CDR2 SASEGT. V was clipped by 3 bases and J by 4 bases, with 6 bases between them. CDR3 sequence (DNA): TGTGCCAGCAGTGAGGGGTCCTATGGCTACACCTTC. Its protein is CASSEGSYGYTF.

A word on this clone: Relative to the germline gene, one junction end is altered; a read error may explain this. The V and J genes are TRBV4-1 and TRBJ2-2; 8 bases map to TRBD2. Looked up from germline, CDR1 is MGHRA and CDR2 is YSYEKL. The CDR3 consists of 18 residues. CDR3 amino acids: CASSQDRDSGTNTEELFF. CDR3 nucleotide sequence: TGCGCCAGCAGCCAAGATCGGGATAGCGGGACGAACACCGAGGAGCTGTTTTTT.

The rearrangement uses TRBV19 and TRBJ2-7, with a tentative D call TRBD2 (6 bases). The V end was cut by 3 bases, the J end by 0 bases, with 12 bases between. Looked up from germline, CDR1 is LNHDA and CDR2 is SQIVND (reference sequence). This CDR3 is built from 15 residues. CDR3 nucleotides: TGTGCCAGTAGTATCTCTGCGGGGAGCTCCTACGAGCAGTACTTC. This translates into CASSISAGSSYEQYF.

The gene calls are TRBV19 and TRBJ1-5; TRBD1 is a possible D gene (5 bases). V shed 9 bases and J shed 0 bases, with 12 bases lying between them. From germline, CDR1 is LNHDA and CDR2 SQIVND (reference sequence). The CDR3 extends over 14 amino acids. CDR3 protein: CASSRGISNQPQHF. The DNA of the CDR3 is TGTGCCAGCTCGAGGGGAATTAGCAATCAGCCCCAGCATTTT.

The chain joins TRBV7-9 to TRBJ1-2; D unresolved. Deletions cut 1 base from V and 1 base from J, with 7 bases between. From germline, CDR1 is SEHNR and CDR2 FQNEAQ (reference sequence). CDR3 length: 14 residues. CDR3 sequence reads: CASSLVADNYGYTF. CDR3 in DNA: TGTGCCAGCAGCTTAGTGGCAGATAACTATGGCTACACCTTC.

The V call is TRBV6-5, the J call TRBJ2-3; tentative D call: TRBD1 (5 bases). The CDR3 is 15 residues long. Germline CDR1 MNHEY, CDR2 SVGAGI. Trimming pared 1 base from V and 2 bases from J, leaving 10 bases between. The CDR3 is CASSYLGRVTDTQYF. The CDR3 region has the DNA TGTGCCAGCAGTTACTTGGGCAGGGTCACAGATACGCAGTATTTT.

V usage is TRBV14 and J usage is TRBJ2-7, with D unclear. Trimming removed 1 base at V and 7 bases at J, with 8 bases between. The germline CDR1 and CDR2 sequences are SGHDN and FVKESK. The CDR3 consists of 12 residues. CDR3 DNA sequence: TGTGCCAGCAGCCAAGCCGGGTGGGAGCAGTACTTC. This translates into CASSQAGWEQYF.

Here the CDR3 reads CAWSPKITTNEKLFF. The CDR3 bases are TGTGCCTGGAGCCCTAAAATTACAACTAATGAAAAACTGTTTTTT. This chain links TRBV30 with TRBJ1-4; D gene uncertain. Per the germline V gene, CDR1 is GTSNPN and CDR2 is SVGIG (reference sequence). Trimming removed 3 bases at V and 0 bases at J, with 11 bases between. The CDR3 spans 15 residues.

This clone was picked up a small number of times. This chain uses TRBV4-2 with TRBJ2-7, with a possible D match to TRBD1 (6 bases). The CDR3 totals 15 residues. The V end was cut by 0 bases, the J end by 2 bases, with 11 bases between. In germline, CDR1 is LGHNA, CDR2 YNFKEQ. The CDR3 loop is CASSQDRQAAYEQYF. The CDR3 DNA is TGTGCCAGCAGCCAAGATCGACAGGCCGCCTACGAGCAGTACTTC.

The chain couples TRBV29-1 to TRBJ1-1, with D tentatively TRBD1 (6 bases). From germline, CDR1 is SQVTM and CDR2 ANQGSEA. The V end was cut by 6 bases, the J end by 0 bases, with 14 bases between. The CDR3 is made up of 14 amino acids. The DNA for the CDR3 is TGCAGCGTCCTGACAGGAAGCTTGAACACTGAAGCTTTCTTT. Its translation is CSVLTGSLNTEAFF.

This clone showed up just once. J is TRBJ2-7 and V is TRBV11-2; no reliable D call. V was cut by 5 bases and J by 3 bases, with 11 bases left in between. The CDR3 consists of 13 residues. Germline loops: CDR1 SGHAT, CDR2 FQNNGV. In DNA, the CDR3 is TGTGCCAGCAGCCAAGTCCTAGGCTACGAGCAGTACTTC. Protein product: CASSQVLGYEQYF.

By share, this clone counts as medium-sized (0.01 to 0.1%). The chain has TRBV9 and TRBJ1-5; D is undetermined. V lost 0 bases, J lost 7 bases, and 14 bases lay in between. This CDR3 contains 15 residues. Germline V gives CDR1 SGDLS, CDR2 YYNGEE. The CDR3 reads CASSVGAREEQPQHF. CDR3 in DNA: TGTGCCAGCAGCGTAGGAGCGCGGGAAGAGCAGCCCCAGCATTTT.

The chain joins TRBV6-4 to TRBJ1-5; 7 bases fit TRBD1. V shed 5 bases, J shed 5 bases, and the junction held 9 bases outside the gene matches. This CDR3 has 15 residues. The germline gives CDR1 MRHNA, CDR2 SNTAGT. This CDR3 reads CASSTLQGPDQPQHF. CDR3 in DNA: TGTGCCAGCAGTACCTTACAGGGGCCCGATCAGCCCCAGCATTTT.

This clone appeared once. This sequence joins TRBV7-9 and TRBJ2-4; TRBD2 is a possible D gene (5 bases). Germline assignment: CDR1 SEHNR and CDR2 FQNEAQ (reference sequence). V lost 1 base, J lost 6 bases, and 10 bases lay in between. The CDR3 is 14 residues long. CDR3 amino acids: CASSLVGELNIQYF. The CDR3 DNA is TGTGCCAGCAGCTTAGTGGGAGAGTTAAACATTCAGTACTTC. Based on the CDR3 plus reference TRBV7-9 and TRBJ2-4, the full variable domain is DTGVSQNPRHKITKRGQNVTFRCDPISEHNRLYWYRQTLGQGPEFLTYFQNEAQLEKSRLLSDRFSAERPKGSFSTLEIQRTEQGDSAMYLCASSLVGELNIQYFGAGTRLSVL.

This chain joins TRBV5-1 and TRBJ1-2; D not resolved. The CDR3 covers 14 residues. The ends were cut back, 2 bases at V and 4 bases at J, with 12 bases in the middle. CDR1 is SGHRS and CDR2 is YFSETQ in the germline V gene. The CDR3 loop reads CASSFVGSSYGYTF. The CDR3 coding sequence is TGCGCCAGCAGCTTTGTGGGCAGTTCCTATGGCTACACCTTC.

The rearrangement joins TRBV7-9 to TRBJ2-7, with 7 bases identical to TRBD2. Per the germline V gene, CDR1 is SEHNR and CDR2 is FQNEAQ (reference sequence). V gave up 0 bases and J gave up 6 bases; unmatched junction bases: 8. The CDR3 loop spans 15 amino acids. This CDR3 is CASSLAGSGVREQYF. CDR3 bases: TGTGCCAGCAGCTTAGCTGGGAGCGGGGTGCGCGAGCAGTACTTC.

V is TRBV27 and J is TRBJ2-2, with no clear D. There are 15 residues in the CDR3. Germline-derived CDR1 and CDR2 are MNHEY and SMNVEV (reference sequence). Trimming took 4 bases from V and 0 from J, leaving 9 bases between them. CDR3 in DNA: TGTGCCAGCAGTTCCCCTTTACCGAACACCGGGGAGCTGTTTTTT. Translating gives CASSSPLPNTGELFF.

CDR3 nucleotides: TGTGCCAGCAGCTACGGACTAGCGGACTACAATGAGCAGTTCTTC. Translated, it gives CASSYGLADYNEQFF. V usage is TRBV7-3 and J usage is TRBJ2-1; 10 positions match TRBD2. The germline CDR1 and CDR2 sequences are SGHTA and FQGTGA. V gave up 4 bases and J gave up 3 bases; unmatched junction bases: 3. The CDR3 is made up of 15 amino acids.

This sequence joins TRBV19 and TRBJ1-2, with D unresolved. The germline V gene has CDR1 LNHDA and CDR2 SQIVND (reference sequence). This CDR3 is built from 15 residues. Trimming removed 1 base from V and 4 bases from J, with 13 bases in between. The CDR3 here is CASSIANSGPYGYTF. As DNA, the CDR3 is TGTGCCAGTAGTATAGCGAACTCCGGACCCTATGGCTACACCTTC.

The rearrangement uses TRBV11-2 and TRBJ2-7, with D unclear. V lost 1 base and J lost 4, with 8 bases in between. The CDR3 covers 13 residues. The germline CDR1 and CDR2 sequences are SGHAT and FQNNGV. CDR3 DNA: TGTGCCAGCAGCTTAGGTCATGGGTACGAGCAGTACTTC. This encodes CASSLGHGYEQYF.

The chain couples TRBV4-2 to TRBJ2-7; unclear D gene. V lost 0 bases and J 5 bases, leaving 8 bases between the germline ends. The CDR3 loop spans 13 amino acids. Per the germline V gene, CDR1 is LGHNA and CDR2 is YNFKEQ. CDR3 amino acids: CASSQDLRDEQYF. The DNA for the CDR3 is TGTGCCAGCAGCCAAGACCTCCGGGACGAGCAGTACTTC.

The chain recombines TRBV28 with TRBJ2-3, with 7 bases lining up with TRBD1. CDR1 and CDR2 (germline): MDHEN, SYDVKM. With 10 bases clipped from V and 4 bases from J, the junction kept 14 bases outside the gene matches. This CDR3 region has 15 residues. As DNA, the CDR3 is TGTGCCACCCTTTTTGCACAGGGGCGCGCAGATACGCAGTATTTT. Translation gives CATLFAQGRADTQYF.

The gene calls are TRBV19 and TRBJ1-1; D gene unclear. This CDR3 is built from 13 residues. The germline gives CDR1 LNHDA, CDR2 SQIVND (reference sequence). Trimming cost V 3 bases and J 4 bases, with 9 bases left between them. CDR3 residues: CASSMIDGTEAFF. The CDR3 bases are TGTGCCAGTAGTATGATAGATGGCACTGAAGCTTTCTTT.

J is TRBJ1-1 and V is TRBV5-1, with D perhaps TRBD1 (5 bases). V was clipped by 0 bases and J by 6 bases, with 9 bases between them. CDR1 and CDR2 (germline): SGHRS, YFSETQ. CDR3 length: 13 residues. CDR3 DNA sequence: TGCGCCAGCAGCTTGGTCCCACAGGCTGAAGCTTTCTTT. Protein sequence: CASSLVPQAEAFF.

For the CDR3, the DNA is TGTGCCAGCAACCGTGGCAGGTCTGTTCCCTTCTTT. This sequence encodes CASNRGRSVPFF. This chain uses TRBV2 with TRBJ1-1; the D is unclear. The length of the CDR3 is 12 residues. The germline V gene has CDR1 SNHLY and CDR2 FYNNEI. V was pared by 7 bases and J by 14 bases, with 20 bases between.

This clone has more than one count but fewer than ten. The chain joins TRBV5-3 to TRBJ2-5; D may match TRBD1 or TRBD2 (5 bases each). TRBV5-3 is an ORF, and what it does is uncertain. V lost 2 bases and J lost 5, with 16 bases in between. The CDR3 has 15 residues. This CDR3 is CARSFHNGADETQYF. The CDR3 DNA is TGTGCCAGAAGCTTCCACAACGGGGCGGATGAGACCCAGTACTTC.

J is TRBJ2-3 and V is TRBV5-6; 8 nucleotides align to TRBD1. Trimming cost V 4 bases and J 4 bases; bases outside gene matches: 8. Germline V lookup: CDR1 SGHDT, CDR2 YYEEEE. The length of the CDR3 is 15 residues. The CDR3 DNA follows: TGTGCCAGCAGCAAGACAGGGGAGTTCGCAGATACGCAGTATTTT. It encodes CASSKTGEFADTQYF.

V gene TRBV9 combines with J gene TRBJ2-7; D gene unclear. Germline values: CDR1 SGDLS, CDR2 YYNGEE. This CDR3 has 12 amino acids. V was cut by 4 bases and J by 0 bases, with 5 bases left in between. CDR3 sequence (DNA): TGTGCCAGCAGCTCCCGCTCCTACGAGCAGTACTTC. Translation gives CASSSRSYEQYF.

This chain connects TRBV7-9 to TRBJ2-1; no clear D. V lost 8 bases to trimming and J lost 0 bases, with 11 bases between them. The CDR3 spans 14 residues. Germline-derived CDR1 and CDR2 are SEHNR and FQNEAQ (reference sequence). Here the CDR3 reads CASLGGSSYNEQFF. Written as DNA, the CDR3 is TGTGCCAGCCTCGGCGGATCCTCCTACAATGAGCAGTTCTTC.

This rearrangement joins TRBV13 to TRBJ2-1; 9 bases are shared with TRBD2. V lost 6 bases, J lost 4 bases, and 7 bases stayed unmatched. The CDR3 spans 15 residues. The germline CDR1 and CDR2 sequences are PRHDT and FYEKMQ (reference sequence). Here the CDR3 reads CASSRSGSSYNEQFF. Here the CDR3 DNA reads TGTGCCAGCAGTCGTAGCGGGAGTTCTTACAATGAGCAGTTCTTC.